The clone carrying this T cell receptor beta chain was seen a few times. The target antigen is unknown. The sample comes from a study of T cell responses to AZD1222 COVID-19 vaccine. Germline values: CDR1 SGHDT, CDR2 YYEEEE. V shed 2 bases, J shed 5 bases, and the junction held 6 bases outside the gene matches. This CDR3 has 17 amino acids. Sequenced by immunoSEQ multiplex PCR; TCRdb stores in-frame clones only, minus some. The table lists roughly 140,000 clones, about 88% of them singletons. Notes on the study in general: There were mostly white British donors and more females than males, and clonal diversity was possibly underestimated. Within unmutated variant regions lay the reported targets of nearly half of spike-specific TCRs.

The chain employs TRBV5-6 and TRBJ2-3; the match to TRBD2 covers 15 bases. The sequenced sample was peripheral blood, obtained after recovery from COVID-19. The sequence was obtained from an adult who had recovered from COVID-19. The CDR3 bases are TGTGCCAGCAGCTTAAGGACTAGCGGGGGGGCAGGAGATACGCAGTATTTT. Translating it yields CASSLRTSGGAGDTQYF.